This T cell receptor (beta chain) comes out of a study of CD8 T cells in ankylosing spondylitis. Findings and caveats of the study: In the blood and synovial fluid of reactive arthritis, some motif variants had been previously reported. Reported data indicate significant enrichment of disease-linked clones within matched ankylosing spondylitis synovial fluid. A motif of roughly 8 highly homologous TCR beta variants was seen as apparently characteristic of ankylosing spondylitis blood.

As the method for making TCR beta libraries, quantitative 5'-RACE with molecular barcodes was used. MiXCR, applied by TCRdb to the 5' RACE reads, yields one record per CDR3 protein. Here the sample spans 200,000 to 250,000 distinct CDR3 sequences, around 19% being singletons. Germline V gene sequence: CDR1 SGHVS, CDR2 FNYEAQ. V was clipped by 1 base and J by 1 base; unmatched bases: 6. The CDR3 spans 16 residues. Only a few counts were recorded for this clonotype. Antigen unknown. The material sequenced was blood, either unsorted or a sorted T cell fraction (not recorded which). The chain employs TRBV7-6 and TRBJ1-1, with 7 bases lining up with TRBD1. The TCR comes from a male donor with ankylosing spondylitis. The CDR3 DNA reads TGTGCCAGCAGCTTAGTACCGGGACAGACGAACACTGAAGCTTTCTTT. Residues: CASSLVPGQTNTEAFF.